The 5 T cell receptor beta chains below all came from one sample that was sequenced in a study of human T cells and chemical hapten exposure. Time point described: patch test 3, about 24 weeks after DPC sensitization. Treatment defined: therapeutic diphenylcyclopropenone sensitization with weekly scalp DPC. The template was total RNA from unfractionated whole blood. In TCRdb, the RACE reads were re-called with MiXCR into one record per CDR3 protein. The data hold some 36,000 distinct CDR3 sequences, with 9% to 9.5% observed a single time. The specimen was whole blood, collected in connection with sensitization to the hapten diphenylcyclopropenone (DPC). Receptors originate from a man in his fifties or sixties with alopecia areata. Some clones in this sample may be carry-over from other donors' samples.

This clonotype was seen only a few times. The rearrangement uses TRBV19 and TRBJ1-5; no firm D call. Per germline, CDR1 LNHDA and CDR2 SQIVND (reference sequence). The CDR3 runs to 15 residues. V was pared by 6 bases and J by 0 bases, with 12 bases between. The CDR3 sequence: CASRSARNSNQPQHF. CDR3 nucleotide sequence: TGTGCCAGTAGATCCGCACGAAATAGCAATCAGCCCCAGCATTTT. Drawing the rest from reference TRBV19 and TRBJ1-5, the complete variable domain is DGGITQSPKYLFRKEGQNVTLSCEQNLNHDAMYWYRQDPGQGLRLIYYSQIVNDFQKGDIAEGYSVSREKKESFPLTVTSAQKNPTAFYLCASRSARNSNQPQHFGDGTRLSIL.

Ten or more counts support this clonotype. At one end the junction does not follow the germline gene, possibly because of a read error. The rearrangement joins TRBV5-1 to TRBJ2-5; no clear D gene. CDR1 and CDR2 (germline): SGHRS, YFSETQ. The CDR3 spans 14 residues. CDR3 region: CASSLGQYQETQYF. The CDR3 DNA follows: TGTGCCAGCAGCTTAGGGCAGTACCAAGAGACCCAGTACTTC.

This clonotype was counted a few times. The chain combines TRBV11-3 with TRBJ2-1; no clear D. The germline V and J ends were trimmed by 3 bases and 4 bases, with 7 bases remaining between them. The CDR3 sequence is 13 residues long. Germline loops: CDR1 SGHNT, CDR2 YENEEA. The CDR3 nucleotides read TGTGCCAGCAGCTTGGGCCAATACAATGAGCAGTTCTTC. Its translation: CASSLGQYNEQFF. The variable domain in full, completed from reference TRBV11-3 and TRBJ2-1, reads EAGVVQSPRYKIIEKKQPVAFWCNPISGHNTLYWYLQNLGQGPELLIRYENEEAVDDSQLPKDRFSAERLKGVDSTLKIQPAELGDSAVYLCASSLGQYNEQFFGPGTRLTVL.

A word on this clonotype: At one of its ends the junction is not consistent with the germline gene, which may arise from a read error. The chain couples TRBV7-9 to TRBJ2-1; TRBD1 might be the D (6 bases). Per the germline V gene, CDR1 is SEHNR and CDR2 is FQNEAQ (reference sequence). CDR3 length: 12 amino acids. The CDR3 sequence is CASSLTGNEQIF. The CDR3 DNA reads TGTGCCAGCAGCCTAACAGGGAATGAGCAGATCTTC.

In this sample, this clonotype is medium-sized (0.01 to 0.1%). The chain uses TRBV12-3 or TRBV12-4 and TRBJ2-1; D gene ambiguous. The CDR3 length is 13 residues. Trimming took off 5 bases at V and 3 bases at J, with 8 bases between the two ends. The CDR3 DNA sequence: TGTGCCAGCAGTCTCGGTTACTACAATGAGCAGTTCTTC. This encodes CASSLGYYNEQFF.